Following are 5 T cell receptor beta chains from one sample sequenced in a study of neurological immune-mediated disorders (dated by TCRdb to between 2018 and 2021). Libraries came from 5' RACE. Sequencing relied on an Illumina HiSeq 2500. TCRdb passed the public sequencing reads through fastp at Q25 and MiXCR, retaining productive beta sequences. When rows share a CDR3 protein, they turn into one entry using the most common DNA and genes. The sample includes about 76,000 distinct CDR3 sequences, with more than 15% observed a single time. Of the sample, 15% is held by the ten largest clones. Sequencing used PBMCs. Every receptor here comes from a woman aged 40 to 50 in good health.

This chain links TRBV28 with TRBJ1-1; no reliable D call. The CDR3 totals 13 residues. Germline V gene data show CDR1 as MDHEN and CDR2 as SYDVKM. Trimming removed 2 bases at V and 1 base at J, with 5 bases between. The DNA for the CDR3 is TGTGCCAGCAGTTTAAGTCAGAACACTGAAGCTTTCTTT. Protein: CASSLSQNTEAFF.

This clonotype showed up many times. V usage is TRBV20-1 and J usage is TRBJ1-1; no firm D call. The germline V gene encodes CDR1 DFQATT and CDR2 SNEGSKA (reference sequence). Trimming shortened V by 0 bases and J by 4 bases, and 18 bases separated the two germline ends. This CDR3 is built from 16 residues. The CDR3 is CSARESDLSSSTEAFF. DNA for the CDR3: TGCAGTGCTAGAGAGTCCGACCTCTCCTCGAGCACTGAAGCTTTCTTT.

Regarding this clonotype: The conserved final phenylalanine or tryptophan is absent from the CDR3, which likely points to a read error. The chain has TRBV24-1 and TRBJ2-3; TRBD1 matches at 7 bases. The length of the CDR3 is 13 residues. Germline values: CDR1 KGHDR, CDR2 SFDVKD. The chain's CDR3 is CAVGDSLTDTQYY. The CDR3 DNA is TGTGCCGTCGGGGACAGCCTCACAGATACACAGTATTAT.

V and J are TRBV3-1 and TRBJ2-7; D is ambiguous. The V and J ends lost 6 bases and 0 bases respectively, with 9 bases between them. The CDR3 has 13 amino acids. CDR1 and CDR2 from the germline V gene are LGHDT and YNNKEL (reference sequence). The CDR3 bases are TGTGCCAGCAGTCCGTCGGGCTCCTACGAGCAGTACTTC. Protein: CASSPSGSYEQYF.

In its sample, this clonotype was seen many times. The chain joins TRBV10-3 to TRBJ1-5; the D is unclear. This CDR3 region has 14 residues. Germline lookup yields CDR1 ENHRY and CDR2 SYGVKD. V lost 4 bases to trimming and J lost 1 base, with 8 bases between them. Here the CDR3 DNA reads TGTGCCATCAGTGTCTTCCCCAGCAATCAGCCCCAGCATTTT. Its translation: CAISVFPSNQPQHF.